This TCR beta chain was obtained from a study of technical replicates of blood from a handful of donors. The germline V gene encodes CDR1 SGHVS and CDR2 FNYEAQ. V dropped 5 bases and J dropped 0 bases, with 14 bases sitting between them. This CDR3 is 16 amino acids long. Generated by immunoSEQ multiplex PCR, the TCRdb table keeps only in-frame clones and is missing some. The data contain roughly 100,000 clones, 85% to 95% of them singletons. The TCR comes from a human donor in good health. Sequenced: T cells isolated from PBMCs. The chain employs TRBV7-6 and TRBJ1-3; perhaps TRBD1 as D (6 bases). This chain's CDR3 is CASSRDTGTSGNTIYF. CDR3 sequence (DNA): TGTGCCAGCAGCCGGGACACCGGAACCTCTGGAAACACCATATATTTT.